This T cell receptor beta chain is drawn from a study of early T cells in non-severe SARS-CoV-2 infection. Regarding the study as a whole: Anti-spike CD8 specificities were favored by VDJdb matching, whose results missed private and CD4 specificities.

Concerning this clonotype itself: Its antigen is still unknown.

V was clipped by 1 base and J by 3 bases, with 10 bases between them. The CDR3 spans 15 residues. The germline gives CDR1 KGHDR, CDR2 SFDVKD. Individually, cDNA molecules had unique molecular identifiers attached to them. TCRdb re-called the 5' RACE reads with MiXCR, one entry per CDR3 protein. The table records some 60,000 distinct CDR3 sequences, 10% to 15% of them present only once. The chain links TRBV24-1 to TRBJ2-3, with a tentative D call TRBD2 (6 bases). This specimen consisted of whole blood, obtained at baseline. This sequence was found in an adult who was a healthcare worker with PCR-confirmed SARS-CoV-2 infection or an uninfected control (not recorded which). CDR3 nucleotides: TGTGCCACCAGTGATTTCCGGGGGACGACAGATACGCAGTATTTT. This codes for CATSDFRGTTDTQYF.